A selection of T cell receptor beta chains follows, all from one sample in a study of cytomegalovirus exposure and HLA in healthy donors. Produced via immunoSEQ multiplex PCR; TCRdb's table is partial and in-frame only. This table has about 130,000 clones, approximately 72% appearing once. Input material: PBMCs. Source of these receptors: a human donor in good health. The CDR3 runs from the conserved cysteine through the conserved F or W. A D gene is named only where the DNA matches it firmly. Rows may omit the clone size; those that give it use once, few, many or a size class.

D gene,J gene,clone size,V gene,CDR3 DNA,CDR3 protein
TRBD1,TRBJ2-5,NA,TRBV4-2,TGTGCCAGCAGCCTACCGGGACAGGGAACAGAGACCCAGTACTTC,CASSLPGQGTETQYF
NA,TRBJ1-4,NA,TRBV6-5,TGTGCCAGCAGTTACGGGGCAGGGTCGGGAAAACTGTTTTTT,CASSYGAGSGKLFF
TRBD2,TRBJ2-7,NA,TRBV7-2,TGTGCCAGCAGCTTAGAACCCCCCTCTAGCGGGGGGGGTAGGGAGCAGTACTTC,CASSLEPPSSGGGREQYF
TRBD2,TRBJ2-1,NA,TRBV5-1,TGCGCCAGCAGCTTGTGGGGACTAGCGGGAGGGAGCTCCTACAATGAGCAGTTCTTC,CASSLWGLAGGSSYNEQFF
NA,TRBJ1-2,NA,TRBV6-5,TGTGCCAGCAGACACCCCGGGACATCCTATGGCTACACCTTC,CASRHPGTSYGYTF
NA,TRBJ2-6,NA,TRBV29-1,TGCAGCGTTGAACAGGGAGGTGGGGCCAACGTCCTGACTTTC,CSVEQGGGANVLTF
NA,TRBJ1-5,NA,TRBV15,TGTGCCACCAGCAGAGGGCCGAACTATAGCAATCAGCCCCAGCATTTT,CATSRGPNYSNQPQHF
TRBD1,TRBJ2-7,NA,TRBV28,TGTGCCAGCAGGGGGGACAGGGGCGGATACGAGCAGTACTTC,CASRGDRGGYEQYF
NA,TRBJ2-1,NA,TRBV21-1,TGTGCCAGCAGCAAACGGCCGACCCTAGCGGGGGTAAACAATGAGCAGTTCTTC,CASSKRPTLAGVNNEQFF
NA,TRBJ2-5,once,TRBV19,TGTGCCAGTAGTATAGAGCGAGCGGAGGACCAAGAGACCCAGTACTTC,CASSIERAEDQETQYF
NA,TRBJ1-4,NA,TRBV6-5,TGTGCCAGCAGCCGCGCTGCAACTAATGAAAAACTGTTTTTT,CASSRAATNEKLFF
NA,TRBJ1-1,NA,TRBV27,TGTGCCAGCAGAGCCGACAGGCTATTGAACACTGAAGCTTTCTTT,CASRADRLLNTEAFF
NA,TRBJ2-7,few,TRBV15,TGTGCCACCAGCAGAAGTAAGACGGACAGTCCTACGAAGCAGTACTTC,CATSRSKTDSPTKQYF
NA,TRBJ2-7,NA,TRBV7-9,TGTGCCAGCAGCTCATCGAATTCGGGCGAGCAGTACTTC,CASSSSNSGEQYF
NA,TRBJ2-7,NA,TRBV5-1,TGCGCCAGCAGCTTGGAGACAGAGATCTCCTACGAGCAGTACTTC,CASSLETEISYEQYF
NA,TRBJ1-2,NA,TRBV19,TGTGCCAGTAGCCAGGCGAGAGTTTATGGCTACACCTTC,CASSQARVYGYTF
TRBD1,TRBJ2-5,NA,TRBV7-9,TGTTCCAGCAGCAGCACAGGGGGCCAGGAGACCCAGTACTTC,CSSSSTGGQETQYF
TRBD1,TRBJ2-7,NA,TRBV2,TGTGCCAGCAGGCCCCCAGGGCTCCGGGACAGAGCCTACGAGCAGTACTTC,CASRPPGLRDRAYEQYF
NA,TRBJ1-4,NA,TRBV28,TGTGCCAGCAGTCCTGCAGGGCGGGAAAAACTGTTTTTT,CASSPAGREKLFF
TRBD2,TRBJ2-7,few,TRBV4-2,TGTGCCAGCAGCCAAGATCTGCGGGGGTACGAGCAGTACTTC,CASSQDLRGYEQYF
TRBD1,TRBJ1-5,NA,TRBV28,TGTGCCAGCAGTCTACCGGGACAGAACAATCAGCCCCAGCATTTT,CASSLPGQNNQPQHF
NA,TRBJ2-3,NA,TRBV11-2,TGTGCCAGCAGCTTGCGACCCGGACAGATAAAACCAGATACGCAGTATTTT,CASSLRPGQIKPDTQYF
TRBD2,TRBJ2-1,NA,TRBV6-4,TGTGCCAGCAGTGACGTGGGACTAGCGGGGGCCGCCCGATACAATGAGCAGTTCTTC,CASSDVGLAGAARYNEQFF
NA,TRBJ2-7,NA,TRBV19,TGTGCCAGTAGTATGGCTAGCGTCTCCTACGAGCAGTACTTC,CASSMASVSYEQYF
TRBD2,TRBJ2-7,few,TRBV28,TGTGCCAGCAGTATGGCGGGGGGGCTTTCCTACGAGCAGTACTTC,CASSMAGGLSYEQYF
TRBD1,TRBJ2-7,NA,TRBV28,TGTGCCAGCGAGTCCGGGACAGCTATGAGCTCCTACGAGCAGTACTTC,CASESGTAMSSYEQYF
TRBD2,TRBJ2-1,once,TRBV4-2,TGTGCCAGCAGCCACCGAGCGGGGGCCTCCTACAATGAGCAGTTCTTC,CASSHRAGASYNEQFF
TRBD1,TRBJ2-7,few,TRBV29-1,TGCAGCGCTGTGACAGGGGCCTACGAGCAGTACTTC,CSAVTGAYEQYF
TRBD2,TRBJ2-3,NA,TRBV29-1,TGCAGCGCCCCAACACTAGCGCCCCGGGGAACAGATACGCAGTATTTT,CSAPTLAPRGTDTQYF
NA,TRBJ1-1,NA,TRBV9,TGTGCCAGCAGCCTAAAGCAGGGGCTGGACACTGAAGCTTTCTTT,CASSLKQGLDTEAFF
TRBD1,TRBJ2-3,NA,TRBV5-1,TGCGCCAGCAGCTTGTGGCCGGGACAGCCTAGCACAGATACGCAGTATTTT,CASSLWPGQPSTDTQYF
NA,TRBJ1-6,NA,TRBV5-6,TGTGCCAGCAGCTTGGTTGGGGCTGAGAGTTCACCCCTCCACTTT,CASSLVGAESSPLHF
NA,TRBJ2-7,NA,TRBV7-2,TGTGCCAGCAGCTTACCGGACAGAGAGCAGTACTTC,CASSLPDREQYF
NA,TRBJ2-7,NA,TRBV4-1,TGCGCCAGCAGCCAAGATCGGGGTTTCAACTACGAGCAGTACTTC,CASSQDRGFNYEQYF
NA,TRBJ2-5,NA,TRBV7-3,TGTGCCAGCAGCCCCCGGGGGCAAGAGACCCAGTACTTC,CASSPRGQETQYF
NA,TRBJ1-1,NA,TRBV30,TGTGCCTGGATAGTAGGGACATACACTGAAGCTTTCTTT,CAWIVGTYTEAFF